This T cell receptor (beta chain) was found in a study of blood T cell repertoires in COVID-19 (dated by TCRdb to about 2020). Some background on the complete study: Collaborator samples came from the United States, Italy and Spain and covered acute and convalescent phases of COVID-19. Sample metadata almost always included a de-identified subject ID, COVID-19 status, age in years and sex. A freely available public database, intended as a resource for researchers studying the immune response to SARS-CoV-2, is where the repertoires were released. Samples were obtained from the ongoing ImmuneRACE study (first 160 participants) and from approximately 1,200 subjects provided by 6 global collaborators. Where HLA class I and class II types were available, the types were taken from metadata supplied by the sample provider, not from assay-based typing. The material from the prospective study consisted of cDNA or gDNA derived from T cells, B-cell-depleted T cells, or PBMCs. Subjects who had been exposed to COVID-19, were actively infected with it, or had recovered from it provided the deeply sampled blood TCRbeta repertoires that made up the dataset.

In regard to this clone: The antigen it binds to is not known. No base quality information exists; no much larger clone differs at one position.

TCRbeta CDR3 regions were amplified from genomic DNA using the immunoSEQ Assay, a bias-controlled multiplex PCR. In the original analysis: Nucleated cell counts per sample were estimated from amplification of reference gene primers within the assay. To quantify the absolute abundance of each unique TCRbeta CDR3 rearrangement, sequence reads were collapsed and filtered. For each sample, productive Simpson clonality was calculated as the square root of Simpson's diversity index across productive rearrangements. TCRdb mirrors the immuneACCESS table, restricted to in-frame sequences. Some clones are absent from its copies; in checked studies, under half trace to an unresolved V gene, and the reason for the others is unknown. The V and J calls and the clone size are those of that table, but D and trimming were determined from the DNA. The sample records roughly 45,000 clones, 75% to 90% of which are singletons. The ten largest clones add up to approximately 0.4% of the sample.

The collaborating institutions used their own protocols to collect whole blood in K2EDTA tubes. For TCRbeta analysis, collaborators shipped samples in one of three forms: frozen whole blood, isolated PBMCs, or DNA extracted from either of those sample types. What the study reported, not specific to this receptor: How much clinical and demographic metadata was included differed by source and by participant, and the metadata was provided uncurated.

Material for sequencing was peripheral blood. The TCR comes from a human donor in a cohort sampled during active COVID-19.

This receptor carries the CDR3 CASSDTGSNYGYTF. The base sequence is TGTGCCAGCAGTGATACGGGATCAAACTATGGCTACACCTTC. This receptor chain uses TRBV2 and TRBJ1-2, with the D segment identity uncertain. The CDR3 has 14 amino acids, counting the end cysteine and phenylalanine. Only the CDR3 part of the read is kept: 42 bases, read in frame from the first base. The V and J ends are trimmed by 3 bases and 2 bases, leaving 10 bases between them. The germline V gene supplies CDR1 SNHLY and CDR2 FYNNEI.